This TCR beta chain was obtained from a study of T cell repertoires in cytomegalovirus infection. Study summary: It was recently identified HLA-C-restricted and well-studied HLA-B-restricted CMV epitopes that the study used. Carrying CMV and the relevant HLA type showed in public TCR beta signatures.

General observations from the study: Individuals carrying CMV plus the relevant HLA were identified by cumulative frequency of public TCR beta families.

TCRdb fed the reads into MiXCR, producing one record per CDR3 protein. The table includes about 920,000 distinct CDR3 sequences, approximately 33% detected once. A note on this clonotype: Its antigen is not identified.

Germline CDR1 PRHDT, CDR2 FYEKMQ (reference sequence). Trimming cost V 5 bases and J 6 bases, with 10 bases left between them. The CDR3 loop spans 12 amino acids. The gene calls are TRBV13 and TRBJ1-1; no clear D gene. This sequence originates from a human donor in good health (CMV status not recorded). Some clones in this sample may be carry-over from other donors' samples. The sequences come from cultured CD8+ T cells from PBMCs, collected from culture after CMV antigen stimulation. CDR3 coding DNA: TGTGCCAGCAGCCTTTCATACGCTGAAGCTTTCTTT. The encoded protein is CASSLSYAEAFF.